These 3 T cell receptor beta chains were sequenced from one sample in a study of blood T cells in healthy people across ages. Together with a sample-barcoded 5' primer, a J-beta primer mix was included in a second PCR lasting roughly 6 to 12 cycles. TCRdb fed the 5' RACE reads into MiXCR, producing one record per CDR3 protein. The sample contains approximately 1,700,000 distinct CDR3 sequences, about 39% of which appear only once. Sequencing was done on a sample of blood. The receptors stem from a human donor in good health.

A remark on this clonotype: At one boundary the junction diverges from the germline segment, which might be a read error. The V gene is TRBV29-1, the J gene TRBJ1-1; tentatively, D is TRBD1 (6 bases). The CDR3 has 15 residues. The germline gives CDR1 SQVTM, CDR2 ANQGSEA. The CDR3 coding sequence is TGCAGCGTTAGGTTACAGGGATGGGTCGGGACTGGAGCTTTCTTT. It translates to CSVRLQGWVGTGAFF. Full variable domain (rest looked up from reference TRBV29-1 and TRBJ1-1): SAVISQKPSRDICQRGTSLTIQCQVDSQVTMMFWYRQQPGQSLTLIATANQGSEATYESGFVIDKFPISRPNLTFSTLTVSNMSPEDSSIYLCSVRLQGWVGTGAFFGQGTRLTVV.

The V call is TRBV20-1, the J call TRBJ2-5; 7 bases fit TRBD1. Judging by the DNA end, TRBJ2-7 fits better; the J call may be wrong. Germline V lookup: CDR1 DFQATT, CDR2 SNEGSKA (reference sequence). The CDR3 consists of 13 residues. The CDR3 is CSAPDRVYYEQYF. The DNA of the CDR3 is TGCAGTGCTCCAGACAGGGTGTACTACGAGCAGTACTTC.

The chain employs TRBV19 and TRBJ2-5, with 9 nucleotides matching TRBD2. The end of the DNA fits TRBJ2-7 better, so the J call may be wrong. CDR3 length: 19 amino acids. Germline V gene lookup returns CDR1 LNHDA and CDR2 SQIVND (reference sequence). The CDR3 here is CASSPALRIAGAFPYEQYF. The CDR3 region has the DNA TGTGCCAGTAGTCCCGCCCTCCGGATAGCGGGAGCTTTCCCCTACGAGCAGTACTTC.